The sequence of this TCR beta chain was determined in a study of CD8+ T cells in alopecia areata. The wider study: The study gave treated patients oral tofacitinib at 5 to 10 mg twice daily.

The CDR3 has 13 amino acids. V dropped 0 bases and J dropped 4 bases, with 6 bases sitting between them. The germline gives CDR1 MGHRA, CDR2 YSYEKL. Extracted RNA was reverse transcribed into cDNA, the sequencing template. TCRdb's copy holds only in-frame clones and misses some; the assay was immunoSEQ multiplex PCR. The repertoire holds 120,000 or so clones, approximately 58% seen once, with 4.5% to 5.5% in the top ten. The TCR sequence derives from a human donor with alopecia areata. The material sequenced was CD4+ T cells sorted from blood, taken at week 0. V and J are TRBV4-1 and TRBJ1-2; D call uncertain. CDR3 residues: CASSQEGIYGYTF. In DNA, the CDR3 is TGCGCCAGCAGCCAAGAAGGGATCTATGGCTACACCTTC.